Each of the 10 T cell receptor beta chains below was sequenced from the same sample in a study of T-cell reconstitution after alpha-beta-depleted transplantation in children. It was with unique molecular identifiers that the TCRbeta library was prepared. TCRdb reprocessed the PCR reads via MiXCR and lists one record per CDR3 protein. Altogether over 200,000 distinct CDR3 sequences are present, roughly 10% being singletons, with the ten largest covering approximately 5.9%. The sample was PBMCs from the stem cell graft donor, taken from the stem cell graft. The receptor set was obtained from a human donor who donated a stem cell graft to a child with acute lymphoblastic leukemia.

This clonotype was detected only a few times. This rearrangement joins TRBV9 to TRBJ1-5, with D possibly being TRBD1 (5 bases). V was clipped by 0 bases and J by 2 bases, with 12 bases between them. The CDR3 has 16 residues. Per germline, CDR1 SGDLS and CDR2 YYNGEE. CDR3 nucleotides: TGTGCCAGCAGCGTAGAATGGGGGGAAGGCAATCAGCCCCAGCATTTT. Its translation: CASSVEWGEGNQPQHF.

This clonotype was detected a few times. This chain links TRBV5-1 with TRBJ1-3; possibly TRBD1 for D (6 bases). V lost 0 bases, J lost 2 bases, and 12 bases lay in between. The CDR3 consists of 16 residues. CDR1 is SGHRS and CDR2 is YFSETQ in the germline V gene. The CDR3 protein is CASSLDGQPAGNTIYF. The CDR3 coding sequence is TGCGCCAGCAGCTTGGACGGACAGCCTGCTGGAAACACCATATATTTT.

This clonotype has a count of ten or more. The V gene is TRBV7-9, the J gene TRBJ1-1, with D perhaps matching TRBD1 (6 bases). The CDR3 sequence is 14 residues long. The ends were cut back, 7 bases at V and 3 bases at J, with 15 bases in the middle. CDR1 and CDR2 from the germline V gene are SEHNR and FQNEAQ (reference sequence). CDR3: CASKFSDSYTEAFF. CDR3 nucleotide sequence: TGTGCCAGCAAATTCTCGGACAGTTACACTGAAGCTTTCTTT.

This clonotype was counted between two and nine times. The chain couples TRBV7-2 to TRBJ2-7; the D call may be TRBD1 or TRBD2 (6 bases each). The CDR3 extends over 15 amino acids. Germline V gene sequence: CDR1 SGHTA, CDR2 FQGNSA. Trimming took off 1 base at V and 5 bases at J, with 15 bases between the two ends. CDR3 sequence (DNA): TGTGCCAGCAGCTTAGGCAGGGGCGGGAATCACGAGCAGTACTTC. Its protein product is CASSLGRGGNHEQYF.

This clonotype has more than one count but fewer than ten. The chain joins TRBV5-1 to TRBJ2-1, with 8 bases identical to TRBD2. V lost 3 bases to trimming and J lost 9 bases; unmatched junction nucleotides: 11. CDR1 SGHRS and CDR2 YFSETQ come from the germline V gene. This CDR3 has 15 amino acids. The CDR3 region has the DNA TGCGCCAGCAGCTGGACCCAGAGCGGGAGCGGTGAGCAGTTCTTC. Its translation is CASSWTQSGSGEQFF. Variable domain in full (rest from reference TRBV5-1 and TRBJ2-1): KAGVTQTPRYLIKTRGQQVTLSCSPISGHRSVSWYQQTPGQGLQFLFEYFSETQRNKGNFPGRFSGRQFSNSRSEMNVSTLELGDSALYLCASSWTQSGSGEQFFGPGTRLTVL.

This sequence joins TRBV15 and TRBJ2-3, with a possible D match to TRBD2 (9 bases). Germline CDR1 and CDR2: LNHNV and YYDKDF (reference sequence). The CDR3 sequence is 15 residues long. Trimming cost V 5 bases and J 4 bases, with 16 bases left between them. CDR3 amino acids: CATSRDRTSADTQYF. CDR3 DNA sequence: TGTGCCACCAGCCGGGACAGGACTAGCGCAGATACGCAGTATTTT. The full variable domain, rest sourced from reference TRBV15 and TRBJ2-3, is DAMVIQNPRYQVTQFGKPVTLSCSQTLNHNVMYWYQQKSSQAPKLLFHYYDKDFNNEADTPDNFQSRRPNTSFCFLDIRSPGLGDTAMYLCATSRDRTSADTQYFGPGTRLTVL.

This clonotype was detected many times. This chain uses TRBV20-1 with TRBJ1-5; D remains ambiguous. CDR3 length: 15 amino acids. The germline CDR1 and CDR2 sequences are DFQATT and SNEGSKA (reference sequence). Trimming took off 6 bases at V and 6 bases at J, with 21 bases between the two ends. The CDR3 DNA is TGCAGTGCCCGCGATCCGGGAGACACGAGTCAGCCCCAGCATTTT. Translation: CSARDPGDTSQPQHF.

This clonotype was seen once. CDR3 nucleotide sequence: TGTGCCAGCAGTACTAGCGGGGATGAAGAGACCCAGTACTTC. Encoded protein: CASSTSGDEETQYF. V is TRBV6-5 and J is TRBJ2-5, with TRBD2 matching over 10 bases. CDR1 and CDR2 from the germline V gene are MNHEY and SVGAGI. Losses at the gene ends were 5 bases for V and 3 bases for J; bases not matched to a gene: 3. The CDR3 spans 14 residues.

In its sample, this clonotype was seen a few times. J is TRBJ1-5 and V is TRBV7-9; D possibly corresponds to TRBD1 (6 bases). The CDR3 contains 16 residues. The V gene's germline CDR1 is SEHNR and CDR2 FQNEAQ (reference sequence). The ends were cut back, 5 bases at V and 1 base at J, with 15 bases in the middle. Here the CDR3 DNA reads TGTGCCAGCAGCCGGGGAGGGGGTTGGAGCAATCAGCCCCAGCATTTT. This translates into CASSRGGGWSNQPQHF. Combining the CDR3 with reference TRBV7-9 and TRBJ1-5 gives the whole variable domain DTGVSQNPRHKITKRGQNVTFRCDPISEHNRLYWYRQTLGQGPEFLTYFQNEAQLEKSRLLSDRFSAERPKGSFSTLEIQRTEQGDSAMYLCASSRGGGWSNQPQHFGDGTRLSIL.

This clonotype was recorded at least ten times. J is TRBJ1-1 and V is TRBV20-1; no clear D gene. The CDR3 covers 13 residues. Per germline, CDR1 DFQATT and CDR2 SNEGSKA (reference sequence). V was pared by 4 bases and J by 8 bases, with 17 bases between. The CDR3 sequence: CSAMRTQKWEAFF. CDR3 sequence (DNA): TGCAGTGCTATGCGGACTCAAAAGTGGGAAGCTTTCTTT.